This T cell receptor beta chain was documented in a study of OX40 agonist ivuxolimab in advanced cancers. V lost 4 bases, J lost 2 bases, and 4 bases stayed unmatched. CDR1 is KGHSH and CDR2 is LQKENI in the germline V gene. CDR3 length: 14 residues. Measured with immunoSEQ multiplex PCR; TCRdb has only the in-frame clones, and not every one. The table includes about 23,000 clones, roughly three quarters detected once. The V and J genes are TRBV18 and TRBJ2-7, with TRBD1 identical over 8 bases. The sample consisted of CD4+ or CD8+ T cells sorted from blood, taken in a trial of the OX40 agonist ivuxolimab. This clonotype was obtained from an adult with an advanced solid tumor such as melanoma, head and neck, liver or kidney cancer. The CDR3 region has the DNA TGTGCCAGCTCACGGACAGGGAAGGCCTACGAGCAGTACTTC. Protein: CASSRTGKAYEQYF.